What follows are 10 T cell receptor beta chains derived from one specimen sequenced in a study of cytomegalovirus exposure and HLA in healthy donors. Clones were sequenced by immunoSEQ multiplex PCR, and TCRdb holds only the in-frame ones, with some missing. The repertoire includes a few hundred thousand clones, roughly 89% of them detected once, and roughly 0.4% sits in the top ten. The sequencing sample was made of PBMCs. The source of these receptors is a woman under 30 in good health and CMV-seronegative.

V and J are TRBV28 and TRBJ2-7; TRBD2 matches at 7 bases. V gave up 3 bases and J gave up 2 bases; unmatched junction bases: 13. Looked up from germline, CDR1 is MDHEN and CDR2 is SYDVKM. The CDR3 is 17 amino acids. This chain's CDR3 is CASSFSRVSGATYEQYF. CDR3 nucleotide sequence: TGTGCCAGCAGTTTTAGTCGGGTCAGCGGGGCTACCTACGAGCAGTACTTC.

The V gene is TRBV7-8, the J gene TRBJ1-3, with D hard to call. The V and J ends lost 0 bases and 0 bases respectively, with 9 bases between them. The CDR3 extends over 16 amino acids. The germline CDR1 and CDR2 sequences are SGHVS and FQNEAQ. DNA of the CDR3: TGTGCCAGCAGCTTAGCAGTGACTTTCTCTGGAAACACCATATATTTT. It yields the protein CASSLAVTFSGNTIYF.

This clone was seen only a few times. The J gene is TRBJ1-2, the V gene TRBV5-8, with D possibly being TRBD1 (5 bases). This CDR3 is 13 amino acids long. With 4 bases removed from V and 3 bases from J, the gap between germline ends came to 10 bases. The germline CDR1 and CDR2 sequences are SGHTS and YDEGEE. This chain's CDR3 is CASSQDTDYGYTF. Written as DNA, the CDR3 is TGTGCCAGCAGCCAGGACACGGACTATGGCTACACCTTC.

The rearrangement links TRBV2 to TRBJ1-1; D possibly corresponds to TRBD1 (5 bases). There are 13 residues in the CDR3. The V end was cut by 3 bases, the J end by 8 bases, with 13 bases between. Germline V gene data show CDR1 as SNHLY and CDR2 as FYNNEI. The CDR3 DNA sequence: TGTGCCAGCAGTGACGGGGGAATGGCAGAAGCTTTCTTT. It translates to CASSDGGMAEAFF. Based on the CDR3 plus reference TRBV2 and TRBJ1-1, the full variable domain is EPEVTQTPSHQVTQMGQEVILRCVPISNHLYFYWYRQILGQKVEFLVSFYNNEISEKSEIFDDQFSVERPDGSNFTLKIRSTKLEDSAMYFCASSDGGMAEAFFGQGTRLTVV.

The V and J genes are TRBV6-4 and TRBJ1-1, with TRBD1 identical over 7 bases. The CDR3 sequence is 14 residues long. From germline, CDR1 is MRHNA and CDR2 SNTAGT. V was pared by 3 bases and J by 0 bases, with 1 base of the junction left unmatched. The CDR3 reads CASSEDRVNTEAFF. DNA for the CDR3: TGTGCCAGCAGTGAAGACAGGGTGAACACTGAAGCTTTCTTT.

This clone was detected only once. The rearrangement uses TRBV10-3 and TRBJ1-5, with TRBD1 as a possible D gene (6 bases). Germline CDR1 and CDR2: ENHRY and SYGVKD. This CDR3 is built from 15 residues. Trimming took 0 bases from V and 1 from J, leaving 7 bases between them. The CDR3 reads CAISESRGSNQPQHF. The DNA of the CDR3 is TGTGCCATCAGTGAGTCGAGGGGGAGCAATCAGCCCCAGCATTTT.

This chain joins TRBV5-1 and TRBJ2-2, with D possibly being TRBD1 (6 bases). This CDR3 is built from 13 residues. Germline lookup yields CDR1 SGHRS and CDR2 YFSETQ. Trimming removed 4 bases from V and 6 bases from J, with 10 bases in between. CDR3 bases: TGCGCCAGCAGCGAACAGGGAGCCGGGGAGCTGTTTTTT. Protein: CASSEQGAGELFF.

This rearrangement joins TRBV6-5 to TRBJ2-1; 7 nucleotides agree with TRBD2. Unmatched junction bases numbered 10, after V lost 6 bases and J lost 8 bases. This CDR3 has 14 amino acids. The germline V gene encodes CDR1 MNHEY and CDR2 SVGAGI. CDR3 amino acids: CASRIRSGLDEQFF. The CDR3 bases are TGTGCCAGCAGGATCCGTAGCGGGTTGGATGAGCAGTTCTTC.

The V gene is TRBV7-3, the J gene TRBJ2-1, with D possibly being TRBD2 (5 bases). V was clipped by 5 bases and J by 6 bases, with 14 bases between them. Germline assignment: CDR1 SGHTA and CDR2 FQGTGA. The CDR3 is 14 residues long. The CDR3 here is CASSTSTNGNEQFF. The CDR3 DNA reads TGTGCCAGCAGCACATCGACTAATGGCAATGAGCAGTTCTTC.

The table lists this clone with a few counts. V usage is TRBV6-6 and J usage is TRBJ2-7; D might be TRBD1 or TRBD2, each matching 6 bases. Germline V gives CDR1 MNHNY, CDR2 SVGAGI (reference sequence). The CDR3 has 12 amino acids. V was pared by 2 bases and J by 7 bases, with 9 bases between. Here the CDR3 DNA reads TGTGCCAGCAGTTACGGGGGGCGGGAGCAGTACGTC. Protein: CASSYGGREQYV.